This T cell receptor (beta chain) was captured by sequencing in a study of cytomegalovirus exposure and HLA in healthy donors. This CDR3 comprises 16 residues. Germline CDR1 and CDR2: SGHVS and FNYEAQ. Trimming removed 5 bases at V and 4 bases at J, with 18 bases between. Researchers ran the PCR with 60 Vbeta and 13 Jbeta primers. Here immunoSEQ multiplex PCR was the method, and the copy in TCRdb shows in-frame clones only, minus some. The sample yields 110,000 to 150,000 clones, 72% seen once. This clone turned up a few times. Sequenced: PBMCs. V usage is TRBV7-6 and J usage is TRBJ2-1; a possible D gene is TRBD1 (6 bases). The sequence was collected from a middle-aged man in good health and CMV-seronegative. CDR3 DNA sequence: TGTGCCAGCAGCCAGTACGGACAGATAAAATACAATGAGCAGTTCTTC. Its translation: CASSQYGQIKYNEQFF.